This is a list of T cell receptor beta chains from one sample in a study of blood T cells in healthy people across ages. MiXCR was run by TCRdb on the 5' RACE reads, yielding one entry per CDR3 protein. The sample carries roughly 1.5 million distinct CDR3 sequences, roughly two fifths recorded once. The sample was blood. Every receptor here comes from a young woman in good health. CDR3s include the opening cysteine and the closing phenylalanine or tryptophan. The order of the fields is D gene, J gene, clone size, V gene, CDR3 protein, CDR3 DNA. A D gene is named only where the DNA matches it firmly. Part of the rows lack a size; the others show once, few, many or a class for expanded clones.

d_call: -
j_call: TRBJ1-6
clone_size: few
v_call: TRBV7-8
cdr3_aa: CASSMGRNSPLHF
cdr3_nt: TGTGCCAGCAGCATGGGTCGGAATTCACCCCTCCACTTT

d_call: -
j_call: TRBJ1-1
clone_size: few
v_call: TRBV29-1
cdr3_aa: CSTVGGRWTEAFF
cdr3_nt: TGCAGCACAGTAGGTGGTCGGTGGACTGAAGCTTTCTTT

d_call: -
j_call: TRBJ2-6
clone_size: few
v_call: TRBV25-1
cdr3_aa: CASSDWTATGANVLTF
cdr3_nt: TGTGCCAGCAGTGATTGGACGGCGACTGGGGCCAACGTCCTGACTTTC

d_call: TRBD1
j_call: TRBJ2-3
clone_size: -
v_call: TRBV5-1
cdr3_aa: CASSKPGQTDTQYF
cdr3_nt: TGCGCCAGCAGCAAGCCGGGACAGACAGATACGCAGTATTTT

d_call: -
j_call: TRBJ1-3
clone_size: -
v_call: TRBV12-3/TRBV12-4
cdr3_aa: CASSLAQGRNTIYF
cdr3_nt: TGTGCCAGCAGTTTAGCGCAGGGAAGAAACACCATATATTTT

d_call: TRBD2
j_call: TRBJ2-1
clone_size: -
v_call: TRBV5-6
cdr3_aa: CASSFLLAGGTYNEQFF
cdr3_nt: TGTGCCAGCAGCTTCTTACTAGCGGGGGGGACCTACAATGAGCAGTTCTTC

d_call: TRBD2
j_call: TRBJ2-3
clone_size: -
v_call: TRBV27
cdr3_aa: CTSSSGLAPDTQYF
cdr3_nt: TGTACCAGCAGTTCCGGACTAGCCCCAGATACGCAGTATTTT

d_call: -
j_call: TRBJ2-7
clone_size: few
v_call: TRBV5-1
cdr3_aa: CASSSGTGVSYEQYF
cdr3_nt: TGCGCCAGCAGTTCCGGGACTGGAGTCTCCTACGAGCAGTACTTC

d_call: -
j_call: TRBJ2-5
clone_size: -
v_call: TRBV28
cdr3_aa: CTSSLGPLSAETQYF
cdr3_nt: TGTACCAGCAGTTTAGGACCACTATCCGCCGAGACCCAGTACTTC

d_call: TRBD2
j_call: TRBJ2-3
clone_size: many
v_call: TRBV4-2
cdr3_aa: CASSPAGAVDTQYF
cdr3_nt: TGTGCCAGCAGTCCAGCGGGAGCCGTAGATACGCAGTATTTT

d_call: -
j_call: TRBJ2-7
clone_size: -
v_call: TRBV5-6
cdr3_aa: CARNYSEQYF
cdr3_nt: TGTGCCAGAAACTACAGCGAGCAGTACTTC

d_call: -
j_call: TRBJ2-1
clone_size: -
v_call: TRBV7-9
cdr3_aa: CASSLSGGAPLDEQFF
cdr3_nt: TGTGCCAGCAGCTTGAGTGGAGGGGCCCCTCTGGATGAGCAGTTCTTC

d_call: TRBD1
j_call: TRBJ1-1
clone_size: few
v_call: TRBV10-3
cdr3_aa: CAVGGQGNTEAFF
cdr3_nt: TGTGCCGTCGGGGGACAGGGGAACACTGAAGCTTTCTTT

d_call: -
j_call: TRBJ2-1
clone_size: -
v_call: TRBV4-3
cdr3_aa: CASSHLRGAGRDEQFF
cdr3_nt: TGCGCCAGCAGCCATCTACGAGGAGCAGGTCGGGATGAGCAGTTCTTC

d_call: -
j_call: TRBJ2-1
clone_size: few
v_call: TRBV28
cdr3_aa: CASSWEGNEQFF
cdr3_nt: TGTGCCAGCAGTTGGGAAGGGAATGAGCAGTTCTTC

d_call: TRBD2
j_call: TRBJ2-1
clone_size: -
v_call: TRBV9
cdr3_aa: CASGVDGGSYNEQFF
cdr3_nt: TGTGCCAGCGGCGTAGATGGCGGGAGCTACAATGAGCAGTTCTTC

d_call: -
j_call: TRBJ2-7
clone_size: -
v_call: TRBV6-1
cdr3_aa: CASSQGPVRSYEQYF
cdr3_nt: TGTGCCAGCTCCCAAGGACCGGTTCGCTCCTACGAGCAGTACTTC

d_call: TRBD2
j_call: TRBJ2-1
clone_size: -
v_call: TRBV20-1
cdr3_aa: CSARAYGLAGYNEQFF
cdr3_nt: TGCAGTGCTAGGGCTTACGGACTAGCGGGCTACAATGAGCAGTTCTTC

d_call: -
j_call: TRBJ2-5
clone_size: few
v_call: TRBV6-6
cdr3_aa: CASSYYGPETQYF
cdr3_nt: TGTGCCAGCAGTTACTACGGTCCGGAGACCCAGTACTTC

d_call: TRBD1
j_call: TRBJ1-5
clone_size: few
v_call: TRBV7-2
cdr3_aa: CASSQGGTGGIGNQPQHF
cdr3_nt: TGTGCCAGCAGCCAAGGGGGGACAGGGGGAATTGGCAATCAGCCCCAGCATTTT

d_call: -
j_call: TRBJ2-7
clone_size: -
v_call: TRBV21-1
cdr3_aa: CASSKIRFRLLWNEQYF
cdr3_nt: TGTGCCAGCAGCAAAATTAGATTTAGGCTCTTATGGAACGAGCAGTACTTC

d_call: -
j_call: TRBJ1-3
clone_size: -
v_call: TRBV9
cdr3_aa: CASSVGIEDTIYF
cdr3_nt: TGTGCCAGCAGCGTAGGAATCGAAGACACCATATATTTT